This is a list of T cell receptor beta chains from one sample in a study of blood T cells in healthy people across ages. TCRdb reanalysed the 5' RACE reads using MiXCR and keeps one entry per CDR3 protein. The table lists about 830,000 distinct CDR3 sequences, more than 45% of them singletons. Material: blood. Source of these receptors: a young man in good health. The CDR3 runs from the conserved cysteine through the conserved F or W. Fields, in order: D gene, J gene, clone size, V gene, CDR3 DNA, CDR3 protein. The D gene is left open where the match is weak. Where a row states a size, it is once, few, many or the class of an expanded clone; other rows omit it.

D gene: TRBD2; J gene: TRBJ2-7; clone size: NA; V gene: TRBV7-9; CDR3 DNA: TGTGCCAGCAGCACGTCGCCGGGACTAGCGGACAGGGTGCAGTACTTC; CDR3 protein: CASSTSPGLADRVQYF
D gene: NA; J gene: TRBJ2-3; clone size: NA; V gene: TRBV7-2; CDR3 DNA: TGTGCCAGCAGCTTAGCGTCGGCTAGCGGCACAGATACGCAGTATTTT; CDR3 protein: CASSLASASGTDTQYF
D gene: NA; J gene: TRBJ2-7; clone size: many; V gene: TRBV6-2/TRBV6-3; CDR3 DNA: TGTGCCAGCAAACACCTTATCGGGGGACTCTACGAGCAGTACTTC; CDR3 protein: CASKHLIGGLYEQYF
D gene: NA; J gene: TRBJ1-1; clone size: NA; V gene: TRBV20-1; CDR3 DNA: TGCAGTGCCCCCGTCAGTAGGCAGGGTGTAGCTTTCTTT; CDR3 protein: CSAPVSRQGVAFF
D gene: NA; J gene: TRBJ2-5; clone size: NA; V gene: TRBV7-2; CDR3 DNA: TGTGCCAGCAGCTTCGGGGGAGCGCAAGTGACCCAGTACTTC; CDR3 protein: CASSFGGAQVTQYF
D gene: NA; J gene: TRBJ2-7; clone size: NA; V gene: TRBV11-2; CDR3 DNA: TGTGCCAGCAGCTTCATTCCCTCATGGGGTAGCTCCTACGAGCAGTACTTC; CDR3 protein: CASSFIPSWGSSYEQYF
D gene: NA; J gene: TRBJ2-1; clone size: few; V gene: TRBV4-3; CDR3 DNA: TGCGCCAGCAGCCATCCGGAACTCGGATCTGAGCAGTTCTTC; CDR3 protein: CASSHPELGSEQFF
D gene: NA; J gene: TRBJ2-5; clone size: NA; V gene: TRBV5-1; CDR3 DNA: TGCGCCAGCAGGAGAAACCAAGAGACCCAGTACTTC; CDR3 protein: CASRRNQETQYF
D gene: NA; J gene: TRBJ1-1; clone size: few; V gene: TRBV7-2; CDR3 DNA: TGTGCCAGCCTACTGATTGGTTTCACGGGACAAGAAGCTTTCTTT; CDR3 protein: CASLLIGFTGQEAFF
D gene: NA; J gene: TRBJ1-2; clone size: NA; V gene: TRBV7-2; CDR3 DNA: TGTGCCAGCAGCTTTCGCCAGGGGATATATGGCTACACCTTC; CDR3 protein: CASSFRQGIYGYTF
D gene: NA; J gene: TRBJ2-7; clone size: NA; V gene: TRBV28; CDR3 DNA: TGTGCCAGCAGTGTACAATACGAGCAGTACTTC; CDR3 protein: CASSVQYEQYF
D gene: NA; J gene: TRBJ2-5; clone size: NA; V gene: TRBV20-1; CDR3 DNA: TGCAGTGCCCTTTGGACGGCTCAAGAGACCCAGTACTTC; CDR3 protein: CSALWTAQETQYF
D gene: NA; J gene: TRBJ2-7; clone size: few; V gene: TRBV7-2; CDR3 DNA: TGTGCCAGCAGCTTAGACATGACGTACGAGCAGTACTTC; CDR3 protein: CASSLDMTYEQYF
D gene: NA; J gene: TRBJ2-1; clone size: NA; V gene: TRBV7-9; CDR3 DNA: TGTGCCAGCAGCTTATCGGCCTATTGGGGTGAGAGCTCCTACAATGAGCAGTTCTTC; CDR3 protein: CASSLSAYWGESSYNEQFF
D gene: NA; J gene: TRBJ2-3; clone size: NA; V gene: TRBV27; CDR3 DNA: TGTGCCAGCCGACCCTGGGGGCTAGCGGAAGATACGCAGTATTTT; CDR3 protein: CASRPWGLAEDTQYF
D gene: NA; J gene: TRBJ1-5; clone size: NA; V gene: TRBV12-3/TRBV12-4; CDR3 DNA: TGTGCCAGCAGCCCCGGGGAGCGTCAGCCCCAGCATTTT; CDR3 protein: CASSPGERQPQHF
D gene: NA; J gene: TRBJ2-5; clone size: NA; V gene: TRBV10-3; CDR3 DNA: TGTGCCTCAGCCGAGGGAGAGACCCAGTACTTC; CDR3 protein: CASAEGETQYF
D gene: NA; J gene: TRBJ2-5; clone size: NA; V gene: TRBV7-2; CDR3 DNA: TGTGCCAGCTCTCGCGTCCAAGAGACCCAGTACTTC; CDR3 protein: CASSRVQETQYF
D gene: NA; J gene: TRBJ2-3; clone size: NA; V gene: TRBV12-3/TRBV12-4; CDR3 DNA: TGTGCCAGCAGTTTCGGGGGGCCCCGCACAGATACGCAGTATTTT; CDR3 protein: CASSFGGPRTDTQYF
D gene: TRBD2; J gene: TRBJ2-1; clone size: NA; V gene: TRBV5-1; CDR3 DNA: TGCGCCAGCAGCTTAAATGCGGGAGGGCTTGGCAATGAGCAGTTCTTC; CDR3 protein: CASSLNAGGLGNEQFF
D gene: TRBD1; J gene: TRBJ2-3; clone size: NA; V gene: TRBV20-1; CDR3 DNA: TGCAGTGCTCAAACTCAAGGACAGGGCGGCACAGATACGCAGTATTTT; CDR3 protein: CSAQTQGQGGTDTQYF
D gene: TRBD2; J gene: TRBJ2-3; clone size: NA; V gene: TRBV20-1; CDR3 DNA: TGCAGTGCTGGAGCGGCTAGCGGATCCCGGGGGACGCAGTATTTT; CDR3 protein: CSAGAASGSRGTQYF
D gene: NA; J gene: TRBJ2-5; clone size: NA; V gene: TRBV6-5; CDR3 DNA: TGTGCCAGTGCCATCCAGTACCAAGAGACCCAGTACTTC; CDR3 protein: CASAIQYQETQYF
D gene: NA; J gene: TRBJ2-7; clone size: NA; V gene: TRBV9; CDR3 DNA: TGTGCCAGTAGCGTAGGAGGGGATCCCCGGGGCGAGCAGTACTTC; CDR3 protein: CASSVGGDPRGEQYF
D gene: TRBD2; J gene: TRBJ2-1; clone size: NA; V gene: TRBV10-1; CDR3 DNA: TGCGCCCTCGGTTCACGGACTAGCGGGACGGGGGAGCAGTTCTTC; CDR3 protein: CALGSRTSGTGEQFF
D gene: TRBD1; J gene: TRBJ2-3; clone size: NA; V gene: TRBV20-1; CDR3 DNA: TGCAGTGCCCAAAACAGGGGACCTACAGATACGCAGTATTTT; CDR3 protein: CSAQNRGPTDTQYF
D gene: NA; J gene: TRBJ2-1; clone size: few; V gene: TRBV13; CDR3 DNA: TGTGCCAGCAGCCGCGCGAAGGGGTACAATGAGCAGTTCTTC; CDR3 protein: CASSRAKGYNEQFF
D gene: TRBD1; J gene: TRBJ2-3; clone size: NA; V gene: TRBV20-1; CDR3 DNA: TGCAGTGCTATCGCCAGGGACAGAAACACAGATACGCAGTATTTT; CDR3 protein: CSAIARDRNTDTQYF
D gene: NA; J gene: TRBJ2-7; clone size: NA; V gene: TRBV15; CDR3 DNA: TGTGCCACCAGCAGTCACGGCCCCTACGAGCAGTACTTC; CDR3 protein: CATSSHGPYEQYF
D gene: NA; J gene: TRBJ2-7; clone size: NA; V gene: TRBV28; CDR3 DNA: TGTGCCAGCCGGGGACATTCGTTCTACGAGCAGTACTTC; CDR3 protein: CASRGHSFYEQYF